Below, one T cell receptor (beta chain) is given with its context. What it recognizes is unknown. The sample has other DNA sequences that encode this CDR3 too. The CDR3 contains 13 residues. Germline loops: CDR1 SGHDN, CDR2 FVKESK. The V end was cut by 0 bases, the J end by 0 bases, with 2 bases between. Profiled with immunoSEQ multiplex PCR; TCRdb holds only in-frame clones, not every one. Of 120,000 or so clones listed, more than 65% are singletons. This sample stems from a study of T cell responses to AZD1222 COVID-19 vaccine. Study-level results: Only six or seven AZD1222 recipients were seropositive at baseline. Repertoire collection took place solely once the T cell response had peaked. Donors in the cohort were predominantly white British and more often female, and clonal diversity was possibly underestimated. Distributed over spike, vaccine-associated CD4 TCRs predominated at 160-218 and 743-854.

The sample here was peripheral blood, taken 28 days after the second AZD1222 dose. This sequence joins TRBV14 and TRBJ1-1; no clear D. The receptor's source is an adult who received the AZD1222 COVID-19 vaccine. The CDR3 coding sequence is TGTGCCAGCAGCCAAGAGATGAACACTGAAGCTTTCTTT. It yields the protein CASSQEMNTEAFF.